These T cell receptor beta chains were read from a single sample in a study of beta chain features in type 1 diabetes. Produced via immunoSEQ multiplex PCR; TCRdb's table is partial and in-frame only. Here the sample spans almost 350,000 clones, roughly 8.8% being singletons. The sequencing sample was made of central memory CD4+ T cells from blood. The receptors originated from a man younger than 40 with type 1 diabetes. Each CDR3 is given with its conserved first and last residue. D genes are given only for firm matches. Some rows mark clone size as missing; the rest say once, few, many or name a class of expanded clone.

CDR3	DNA	D	size	V	J
CASSFRAPLGNTDTQYF	TGTGCCAGCAGCTTCCGGGCCCCATTGGGGAACACAGATACGCAGTATTTT	-	few	TRBV7-2	TRBJ2-3
CASSQGGQGWETQYF	TGCGCCAGCAGCCAAGGTGGACAGGGATGGGAGACCCAGTACTTC	TRBD1	few	TRBV4-3	TRBJ2-5
CAWRRRIDSPLHF	TGTGCCTGGAGAAGGCGAATTGATTCACCCCTCCACTTT	-	few	TRBV30	TRBJ1-6
CASSADPTSGNTIYF	TGTGCCAGCAGCGCGGACCCTACCTCTGGAAACACCATATATTTT	-	-	TRBV9	TRBJ1-3
CSVGDVQYF	TGCAGCGTTGGGGATGTGCAGTACTTC	-	few	TRBV29-1	TRBJ2-7
CASSLNRGGYTF	TGTGCCAGCAGCCTGAACAGGGGAGGCTACACCTTC	TRBD1	-	TRBV5-5	TRBJ1-2
CASKPSDSWETQYF	TGTGCCAGTAAACCCTCAGACAGTTGGGAGACCCAGTACTTC	-	-	TRBV19	TRBJ2-5
CSADQPDRGRNEQFF	TGCAGCGCTGACCAACCTGACAGGGGGCGAAATGAGCAGTTCTTC	TRBD1	few	TRBV29-1	TRBJ2-1
CASTSGPSRYGYTF	TGTGCCAGCACCAGCGGGCCTAGTCGGTATGGCTACACCTTC	-	-	TRBV6-5	TRBJ1-2
CASTRGTGPTYEQYF	TGTGCCAGCACCAGAGGCACAGGACCCACCTACGAGCAGTACTTC	-	many	TRBV6-5	TRBJ2-7
CSAGTAYTEAFF	TGCAGCGCCGGGACAGCTTACACTGAAGCTTTCTTT	TRBD1	-	TRBV29-1	TRBJ1-1
CASSLGGGAREQFF	TGTGCCAGCAGTCTCGGCGGGGGGGCCCGTGAGCAGTTCTTC	TRBD2	-	TRBV6-4	TRBJ2-1
CATSRGREFSYNSPLHF	TGTGCCACCAGCAGAGGCAGGGAATTCTCCTATAATTCACCCCTCCACTTT	-	few	TRBV15	TRBJ1-6
CASSQGGLNYGYTF	TGTGCCAGCAGCCAGGGAGGCCTCAACTATGGCTACACCTTC	-	-	TRBV4-2	TRBJ1-2
CAWSPRQGEDEKLFF	TGTGCCTGGAGTCCCCGACAGGGGGAGGATGAAAAACTGTTTTTT	TRBD1	few	TRBV30	TRBJ1-4
CASSFSMADTQYF	TGTGCCAGCAGCTTCTCGATGGCAGATACGCAGTATTTT	-	few	TRBV7-2	TRBJ2-3
CASTGGSAPHGQYF	TGTGCCAGCACTGGGGGTTCTGCGCCCCACGGGCAGTACTTC	-	few	TRBV2	TRBJ2-7
CASSQDNRGGEKLFF	TGCGCCAGCAGCCAAGATAACAGGGGTGGGGAAAAACTGTTTTTT	TRBD1	few	TRBV4-3	TRBJ1-4
CASSSGQGFTDTQYF	TGCGCCAGCAGCTCTGGACAGGGGTTTACAGATACGCAGTATTTT	TRBD1	-	TRBV5-1	TRBJ2-3
CASSESPDTGFQKLFF	TGTGCCAGCAGTGAATCTCCGGACACCGGCTTCCAAAAACTGTTTTTT	-	few	TRBV25-1	TRBJ1-4
CASSYSGRGDTEAFF	TGTGCCAGCAGTTACTCCGGCAGGGGGGACACTGAAGCTTTCTTT	TRBD1	once	TRBV6-6	TRBJ1-1
CASGLTGATEAFF	TGTGCTAGTGGTCTGACAGGAGCTACTGAAGCTTTCTTT	-	-	TRBV12-5	TRBJ1-1
CASSSNWGEKLFF	TGTGCCAGCAGCTCCAACTGGGGTGAAAAACTGTTTTTT	-	few	TRBV6-6	TRBJ1-4
CASSFISETQYF	TGTGCCAGCAGCTTTATTTCGGAGACCCAGTACTTC	-	few	TRBV5-6	TRBJ2-5
CASSSLKRAGGLNEQFF	TGTGCCAGCAGCTCCCTGAAACGAGCGGGGGGGCTGAATGAGCAGTTCTTC	TRBD2	-	TRBV11-2	TRBJ2-1
CASSHNRGEPQHF	TGCGCCAGCAGCCACAACAGGGGAGAGCCCCAGCATTTT	TRBD1	many	TRBV4-3	TRBJ1-5
CASSQGPRVPEAFF	TGCGCCAGCAGCCAGGGTCCAAGGGTCCCTGAAGCTTTCTTT	-	-	TRBV4-1	TRBJ1-1
CASSIRQGKTEQYF	TGTGCCAGCAGCATTAGACAGGGGAAAACCGAGCAGTACTTC	-	many	TRBV21-1	TRBJ2-7
CATSRGGDQPQHF	TGTGCCACCAGCAGAGGCGGCGACCAGCCCCAGCATTTT	-	once	TRBV15	TRBJ1-5
CASSVDDTQYF	TGTGCCAGCAGCGTAGACGATACGCAGTATTTT	-	few	TRBV9	TRBJ2-3
CASSAQGYPYNEQFF	TGTGCCAGCAGCGCCCAGGGATATCCCTACAATGAGCAGTTCTTC	-	few	TRBV9	TRBJ2-1
CASSELANSYNEQFF	TGTGCCAGCAGTGAACTAGCTAACTCCTACAATGAGCAGTTCTTC	-	-	TRBV6-1	TRBJ2-1
CASSLRGSGGAGQETQYF	TGTGCCAGCAGCTTACGAGGTAGCGGGGGGGCCGGACAAGAGACCCAGTACTTC	TRBD2	few	TRBV7-9	TRBJ2-5
CASFGQGGETQYF	TGCGCCAGCTTCGGACAGGGGGGAGAGACCCAGTACTTC	TRBD1	many	TRBV5-1	TRBJ2-5
CASSRGTGGADEQFF	TGTGCCAGCAGCCGTGGGACAGGGGGCGCGGATGAGCAGTTCTTC	TRBD1	few	TRBV13	TRBJ2-1
CSASEEETQYF	TGCAGTGCTAGTGAAGAGGAGACCCAGTACTTC	-	few	TRBV20-1	TRBJ2-5
CASSDASYTQYF	TGTGCCAGCAGTGACGCCAGCTATACGCAGTATTTT	-	few	TRBV6-1	TRBJ2-3
CASSSAGAVANEQYF	TGTGCCAGCAGTTCCGCAGGGGCCGTAGCGAACGAGCAGTACTTC	-	-	TRBV27	TRBJ2-7
CASSLVPGGQLVTDTQYF	TGCGCCAGCAGCTTGGTACCGGGAGGCCAGTTGGTCACAGATACGCAGTATTTT	TRBD2	few	TRBV5-1	TRBJ2-3
CASSRLADTDTQYF	TGCGCCAGCAGCAGACTAGCGGACACAGATACGCAGTATTTT	TRBD2	many	TRBV4-3	TRBJ2-3